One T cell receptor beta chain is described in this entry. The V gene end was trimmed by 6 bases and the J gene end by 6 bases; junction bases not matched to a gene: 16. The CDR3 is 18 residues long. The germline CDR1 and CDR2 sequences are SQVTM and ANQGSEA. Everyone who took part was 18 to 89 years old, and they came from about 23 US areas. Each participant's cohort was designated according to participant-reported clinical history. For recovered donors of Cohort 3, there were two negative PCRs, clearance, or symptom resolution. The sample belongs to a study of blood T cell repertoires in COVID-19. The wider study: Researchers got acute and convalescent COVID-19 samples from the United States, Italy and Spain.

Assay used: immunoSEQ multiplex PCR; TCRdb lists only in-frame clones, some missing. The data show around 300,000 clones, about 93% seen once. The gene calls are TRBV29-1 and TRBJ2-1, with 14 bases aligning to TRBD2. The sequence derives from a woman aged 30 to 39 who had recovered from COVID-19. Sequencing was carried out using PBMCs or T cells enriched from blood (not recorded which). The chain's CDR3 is CSVAGLAGGIGGRNEQFF. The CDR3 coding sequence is TGCAGCGTCGCTGGACTAGCGGGAGGTATTGGGGGTCGCAATGAGCAGTTCTTC.